Listed here are 31 T cell receptor beta chains from one sample, sequenced in a study of kidney transplant recipient with SARS-CoV-2 infection. TCRdb analysed the reads with MiXCR anew, one entry per CDR3 protein. The sample consists of 250,000 or so distinct CDR3 sequences, about 30% of them appearing once. The sample consisted of a blood sample, taken at baseline and between days 110 and 120 from a kidney transplant recipient. The origin of the receptors is a male patient between 25 and 39 years old who had COVID-19 and was a kidney transplant recipient. The T cells may partly be graft donor cells.

Comment on this clonotype: A much larger clone differs from this one at a single base, so this may be a read error. The V and J genes are TRBV19 and TRBJ1-2; no definite D call. The V end lost 5 bases, the J end lost 4 bases, and 23 bases lay between the germline ends. Per germline, CDR1 LNHDA and CDR2 SQIVND (reference sequence). The CDR3 sequence is 17 residues long. The CDR3 region is CASSVIATNRKTYGYTF. For the CDR3, the DNA is TGTGCCAGTAGTGTAATTGCGACAAATCGAAAGACCTATGGCTACACCTTC.

The sample holds many counts of this clonotype. The chain recombines TRBV6-2 or TRBV6-3 with TRBJ1-2, with 8 positions matching TRBD1. After removal of 6 bases from V and 8 bases from J, the junction contained 8 bases not matched to a gene. Germline V gene data show CDR1 as MNHEY and CDR2 as SVGEGT. The CDR3 runs 13 residues. CDR3: CASSQGTGGGYTF. The CDR3 coding sequence is TGTGCCAGCAGCCAAGGGACAGGAGGGGGCTACACCTTC.

This clonotype was seen only once. The genes are TRBV29-1 and TRBJ1-2, with D uncertain. V lost 7 bases and J 7 bases, leaving 13 bases between the germline ends. Germline V lookup: CDR1 SQVTM, CDR2 ANQGSEA. The CDR3 consists of 11 residues. CDR3 in amino acids: CSEAERAGYTF. In DNA, the CDR3 is TGCAGCGAGGCCGAGCGCGCTGGCTACACCTTC.

As to this clonotype: Relative to the germline gene, one junction end is altered; a read error may explain this. The chain is built from TRBV7-9 and TRBJ1-5; perhaps TRBD1 as D (5 bases). The CDR3 is made up of 12 amino acids. Germline CDR1 and CDR2: SEHNR and FQNEAQ (reference sequence). Here the CDR3 reads CAGSVGLRPRHF. CDR3 nucleotides: TGTGCCGGCAGCGTGGGACTTCGGCCCCGGCATTTT. Combining the CDR3 with reference TRBV7-9 and TRBJ1-5 gives the whole variable domain DTGVSQNPRHKITKRGQNVTFRCDPISEHNRLYWYRQTLGQGPEFLTYFQNEAQLEKSRLLSDRFSAERPKGSFSTLEIQRTEQGDSAMYLCAGSVGLRPRHFGDGTRLSIL.

A single count supports this clonotype. Just one base apart from a much larger clone, this may be a read error. The rearrangement joins TRBV6-5 to TRBJ1-1; D perhaps matches TRBD1 (5 bases). The CDR3 is made up of 15 amino acids. CDR1 is MNHEY, CDR2 SVGAGI, per germline. CDR3: CASSYGHGGRTEDFF. CDR3 sequence (DNA): TGTGCCAGCAGTTACGGTCATGGGGGTCGCACTGAAGATTTCTTT.

For this clonotype: This may arise from a read error, as a much more abundant clone is one base away. The chain links TRBV20-1 to TRBJ1-1; no clear D. V lost 6 bases, J lost 4 bases, and 30 bases lay in between. In germline, CDR1 is DFQATT, CDR2 SNEGSKA (reference sequence). CDR3 length equals 18 residues. The CDR3 coding sequence is TGCAGTGCGCCCAGCGGTCTCGGGATGGCCAAAGCGGGCACTGAAGCTTTCTTT. Protein product: CSAPSGLGMAKAGTEAFF.

This clonotype was seen repeatedly, ten times or more. The genes are TRBV27 and TRBJ2-7; TRBD1 agrees at 10 bases. The CDR3 consists of 15 residues. Unmatched junction bases numbered 7, after V lost 5 bases and J lost 3 bases. Looked up from germline, CDR1 is MNHEY and CDR2 is SMNVEV (reference sequence). The CDR3 DNA follows: TGTGCCAGCAGTAAGGGACAGGGGAGCTACTACGAGCAGTACTTC. It yields the protein CASSKGQGSYYEQYF.

On this clonotype itself: Just one base apart from a much larger clone, this may be a read error. The chain links TRBV10-3 to TRBJ2-2; possibly TRBD1 for D (6 bases). Germline lookup yields CDR1 ENHRY and CDR2 SYGVKD. V lost 5 bases, J lost 4 bases, and 20 bases lay in between. There are 17 residues in the CDR3. The CDR3 sequence: CAISKQGTTKSTGELFF. The CDR3 DNA reads as TGTGCCATCAGTAAACAGGGAACAACAAAGAGCACCGGGGAGCTGTTTTTT.

This clonotype was detected a few times. This chain connects TRBV4-1 to TRBJ2-7, with 7 bases matching TRBD1. Losses at the gene ends were 0 bases for V and 3 bases for J; bases not matched to a gene: 5. The CDR3 runs 15 residues. The germline V gene has CDR1 MGHRA and CDR2 YSYEKL. The CDR3 loop is CASSQDGDRFYEQYF. In DNA, the CDR3 is TGCGCCAGCAGCCAAGATGGGGACAGATTCTACGAGCAGTACTTC.

As concerns this clonotype: A read error may explain this, as a much larger clone is one base away. The chain couples TRBV11-3 to TRBJ2-3; D is undetermined. The V gene's germline CDR1 is SGHNT and CDR2 YENEEA. This CDR3 region has 17 residues. V dropped 2 bases and J dropped 4 bases, with 19 bases sitting between them. DNA of the CDR3: TGTGCCAGCAGCTTACCGTCGAGCGACTGGAACGCAGATACGCAGTATTTT. Translating gives CASSLPSSDWNADTQYF.

This clonotype was recorded at least ten times. This chain joins TRBV24-1 and TRBJ2-1, with 13 nucleotides matching TRBD2. The CDR3 covers 14 residues. Germline-derived CDR1 and CDR2 are KGHDR and SFDVKD. The junction had 7 bases not matched to a gene; V was cut back by 10 bases and J by 8 bases. CDR3 sequence (DNA): TGTGCCACAGGGACTAGCGGGAACTTAGATGAGCAGTTCTTC. Amino acid sequence: CATGTSGNLDEQFF.

This clonotype has a count of ten or more. This chain links TRBV5-1 with TRBJ2-1; 12 bases match TRBD2. The CDR3 is 15 amino acids. Germline values: CDR1 SGHRS, CDR2 YFSETQ. With V trimmed by 3 bases and J by 9 bases, 7 bases remained unmatched. The CDR3 loop is CASSSGLAGRVEQFF. The DNA of the CDR3 is TGCGCCAGCAGCTCAGGACTAGCGGGAAGGGTTGAGCAGTTCTTC. Full variable domain (outside the CDR3, taken from reference TRBV5-1 and TRBJ2-1): KAGVTQTPRYLIKTRGQQVTLSCSPISGHRSVSWYQQTPGQGLQFLFEYFSETQRNKGNFPGRFSGRQFSNSRSEMNVSTLELGDSALYLCASSSGLAGRVEQFFGPGTRLTVL.

In the case of this clonotype: A single base separates this from a much larger clone, so it may be a read error. V is TRBV3-1 and J is TRBJ2-2; D remains unclear. Germline loops: CDR1 LGHDT, CDR2 YNNKEL (reference sequence). CDR3 length equals 18 residues. The CDR3 region is CASSMPRPISGLTEELFF. The CDR3 nucleotides are TGTGCCAGCAGCATGCCCCGTCCCATTTCAGGCTTGACCGAGGAGCTGTTTTTT.

The chain has TRBV3-1 and TRBJ2-2; D gene unclear. CDR3 length equals 18 residues. Germline values: CDR1 LGHDT, CDR2 YNNKEL (reference sequence). Trimming pared 5 bases from V and 5 bases from J, leaving 24 bases between. In DNA form, the CDR3 reads TGTGCCAGCAGCGAGTGTATTCCCATTTCAGGCTTGACCGGGGAGCTGTTTTTT. As protein: CASSECIPISGLTGELFF.

This clonotype was recorded at least ten times. V gene TRBV7-9 combines with J gene TRBJ2-7, with D tentatively TRBD2 (6 bases). Germline lookup yields CDR1 SEHNR and CDR2 FQNEAQ (reference sequence). V was clipped by 5 bases and J by 6 bases, with 23 bases between them. The CDR3 contains 16 residues. The CDR3 sequence: CASSPPTGALAFEQYF. The CDR3 bases are TGTGCCAGCAGCCCTCCCACGGGAGCTCTCGCCTTCGAGCAGTACTTC.

In this sample, this clonotype turned up a few times. A much larger clone is a single base away; this may be a read error. The CDR3 nucleotides are TGTGCCGGCAGCCCGAGACAGGGAGGCACCGGGGAGCTGTTTTTT. Its translation is CAGSPRQGGTGELFF. This sequence joins TRBV3-1 and TRBJ2-2; D is possibly TRBD1 (7 bases). The CDR3 loop spans 15 amino acids. Per germline, CDR1 LGHDT and CDR2 YNNKEL (reference sequence).

This clonotype occurred a few times. This chain uses TRBV7-8 with TRBJ2-3, with 7 bases matching TRBD2. The CDR3 is made up of 15 amino acids. V was pared by 4 bases and J by 1 base, with 5 bases of the junction left unmatched. Germline CDR1 reads SGHVS; CDR2 reads FQNEAQ. The CDR3 nucleotides read TGTGCCAGCAGCTATGCGGGAGTAGGCACAGATACGCAGTATTTT. Protein sequence: CASSYAGVGTDTQYF.

This clonotype was observed a few times. V usage is TRBV7-6 and J usage is TRBJ1-2; D call uncertain. V gave up 5 bases and J gave up 4 bases, with 23 bases separating them. The germline gives CDR1 SGHVS, CDR2 FNYEAQ. There are 17 residues in the CDR3. The CDR3 region is CASSHIVESRKTYGYTF. In DNA, the CDR3 is TGTGCCAGCAGCCATATAGTTGAATCTCGAAAGACCTATGGCTACACCTTC.

The gene calls are TRBV23-1 and TRBJ1-2, with unresolved D. TRBV23-1 has ORF status, its function being uncertain. Trimming left V 5 bases short and J 4 bases short, with 23 bases between. The CDR3 runs to 17 residues. This CDR3 is CASSVKVLRRKTYGYTF. CDR3 DNA sequence: TGCGCCAGCAGTGTCAAGGTGCTACGCAGAAAGACCTATGGCTACACCTTC.

This clonotype was counted at least ten times. The genes are TRBV20-1 and TRBJ2-1; 8 positions match TRBD2. Germline V lookup: CDR1 DFQATT, CDR2 SNEGSKA (reference sequence). V lost 6 bases, J lost 5 bases, and 6 bases stayed unmatched. The length of the CDR3 is 13 residues. The CDR3 region has the DNA TGCAGTGCAGAGGCGGGAGGAAACAATGAGCAGTTCTTC. Its protein is CSAEAGGNNEQFF.

This clonotype was detected many times. This rearrangement joins TRBV19 to TRBJ1-1; D is undetermined. Deletions cut 3 bases from V and 3 bases from J, with 5 bases between. The germline gives CDR1 LNHDA, CDR2 SQIVND (reference sequence). This CDR3 is built from 12 residues. CDR3 residues: CASSMSYTEAFF. The CDR3 DNA reads TGTGCCAGTAGTATGAGTTACACTGAAGCTTTCTTT.

This clonotype has ten or more counts. The CDR3 DNA follows: TGTGCCAGCAGCTATCACAGGGAGGGGGCTTTCTTT. As protein: CASSYHREGAFF. The rearrangement joins TRBV5-4 to TRBJ1-1, with D perhaps matching TRBD1 (6 bases). Trimming took 3 bases from V and 11 from J, leaving 14 bases between them. This CDR3 is 12 amino acids long. CDR1 SGHNT and CDR2 YYREEE come from the germline V gene (reference sequence).

This clonotype turned up a few times. The genes are TRBV3-1 and TRBJ2-2; D is uncertain. V lost 5 bases, J lost 5 bases, and 24 bases lay in between. Germline V CDR1 and CDR2: LGHDT, YNNKEL (reference sequence). The CDR3 runs 18 residues. The CDR3 region has the DNA TGTGCCAGCAGCTTTCCTCATCCCATTTCAGGCTTGACCGGGGAGCTGTTTTTT. It yields the protein CASSFPHPISGLTGELFF.

This clonotype was recorded many times. V is TRBV10-3 and J is TRBJ1-3; 9 bases line up with TRBD1. Trimming cost V 6 bases and J 2 bases; bases outside gene matches: 5. This CDR3 has 15 amino acids. The germline gives CDR1 ENHRY, CDR2 SYGVKD. The CDR3 sequence is CAIREDRGAGNTIYF. In DNA, the CDR3 is TGTGCCATCAGGGAGGACAGGGGTGCTGGAAACACCATATATTTT.

The J gene is TRBJ2-5, the V gene TRBV19; D may be TRBD2 (6 bases). Trimming shortened V by 10 bases and J by 2 bases, and 14 bases separated the two germline ends. The V gene's germline CDR1 is LNHDA and CDR2 SQIVND (reference sequence). The CDR3 covers 13 residues. The CDR3: CATGGTDQETQYF. CDR3 nucleotide sequence: TGTGCCACTGGCGGGACGGATCAAGAGACCCAGTACTTC.

This clonotype has ten or more counts. V usage is TRBV11-3 and J usage is TRBJ2-1, with 7 bases matching TRBD2. From germline, CDR1 is SGHNT and CDR2 YENEEA. The CDR3 consists of 12 residues. Trimming took 4 bases from V and 10 from J; bases not matched to a gene: 4. The CDR3 nucleotides read TGTGCCAGCAGCTACAGCGGGAACGAGCAGTTCTTC. Amino acids: CASSYSGNEQFF.

With respect to this clonotype: Given a much more abundant clone one base away, this may be a read error. The chain combines TRBV6-5 with TRBJ2-7; 10 bases are a match to TRBD1. CDR3 length equals 14 residues. Germline V CDR1 and CDR2: MNHEY, SVGAGI. The CDR3 sequence: CASLRDRGAYEQCF. Written as DNA, the CDR3 is TGTGCCAGCCTCCGGGACAGGGGCGCCTACGAGCAGTGCTTC.

This clonotype was observed at least ten times. The chain recombines TRBV28 with TRBJ2-2; maybe TRBD1 (6 bases). The V end lost 7 bases, the J end lost 4 bases, and 19 bases lay between the germline ends. The CDR3 extends over 16 amino acids. CDR1 is MDHEN, CDR2 SYDVKM, per germline. The CDR3 DNA reads TGTGCCAGCAAAATACGGGACACTGGCCGCACCGGGGAGCTGTTTTTT. Protein: CASKIRDTGRTGELFF.

At least ten counts were recorded for this clonotype. The V gene is TRBV6-5, the J gene TRBJ1-2; 9 nucleotides line up with TRBD1. Germline V CDR1 and CDR2: MNHEY, SVGAGI. V was pared by 2 bases and J by 7 bases, with 5 bases of the junction left unmatched. The CDR3 sequence is 14 residues long. Here the CDR3 reads CASSYRDRVAGYTF. Written as DNA, the CDR3 is TGTGCCAGCAGTTACCGGGACAGGGTAGCTGGCTACACCTTC.

Turning to this clonotype: It may be a read error: a sequence one base away is much more abundant. The CDR3 end shows no conserved phenylalanine or tryptophan, and so a read error is likely. This chain links TRBV11-2 with TRBJ1-2; D is unclear. CDR1 is SGHAT, CDR2 FQNNGV, per germline. The CDR3 length is 17 residues. V lost 5 bases and J 4 bases, leaving 23 bases between the germline ends. The CDR3 spells CASSVAVTSRKTYGYTS. The CDR3 bases are TGTGCCAGCAGCGTCGCAGTAACAAGCAGAAAGACCTATGGCTACACCTCC.

Concerning this clonotype: Being one base from a much bigger clone, this may be a read error. The chain recombines TRBV27 with TRBJ2-3, with TRBD2 identical over 10 bases. Per germline, CDR1 MNHEY and CDR2 SMNVEV (reference sequence). The CDR3 runs to 17 residues. The CDR3, as DNA: TGTGCCAACAGTACCCCGTTCGGACTAGCGGATACGGATACGCAGTATTTT. This encodes CANSTPFGLADTDTQYF.